This entry features one T cell receptor beta chain sequence. The data derive from a study of blood T cell repertoires in COVID-19. Study summary: The analysed material was cDNA or gDNA that came from T cells, B-cell-depleted T cells, or PBMCs.

Across about two dozen US areas, participants ranged in age from about 18 to 90 years. Cohorts were based on clinical histories the participants reported. Germline loops: CDR1 MGHRA, CDR2 YSYEKL. The CDR3 has 18 residues. V dropped 1 base and J dropped 4; count of bases not matched to a gene: 13. Per the study methods: Cell counts per sample came from amplifying reference gene primers. TCRdb's table, derived via immunoSEQ multiplex PCR, lists solely in-frame clones and lacks some. V and J calls and clone size are copied from that table; D and trimming were computed from the DNA. The repertoire includes roughly 150,000 clones, approximately 81% of them detected once, and around 5.3% sits in the top ten.

The source material was PBMCs or T cells enriched from blood (not recorded which). The chain links TRBV4-1 to TRBJ2-7; 10 bases are a match to TRBD2. This receptor was obtained from a woman aged 40 to 50 with acute COVID-19. CDR3 sequence (DNA): TGCGCCAGCAGCCAAGTTCCCAGGTCGAATAGCGGGAGGTACGAGCAGTACTTC. Translation gives CASSQVPRSNSGRYEQYF.